This T cell receptor beta chain was profiled in a study of cytotoxic CD8 clonotypes in ibrutinib-treated CLL (dated by TCRdb to about 2021). Notes on the research overall: The cohort included about 15 treatment-naive and fewer than 12 relapsed/refractory patients; around 18 were IGHV unmutated. On average, each sample had some 260,000 productive templates and 100,000 or so productive rearrangements. All remission and progressive disease samples were collected while patients were still receiving ibrutinib. Cryopreserved peripheral blood mononuclear cells were obtained before treatment, at response, and at either sustained remission or disease progression. Longitudinal samples were available for 26 of the 86 trial participants. Responses were partial in 24 patients and complete in 2; after median approximately 67 months follow-up, 14 stayed in remission and around 12 progressed. Response samples were obtained after a median of approximately eleven months of treatment, with a range of roughly 6 to 40 months.

The CDR3, from cysteine to phenylalanine, totals 18 residues. Kept here is only the CDR3 DNA, which spans 54 bases and is read in frame from base 1. On a MiSeq, deep resolution sequencing aimed for a depth between 1 in 1 million and 1 in 200,000 T cells, with each clonotype covered around 9.2x on average. TCR beta libraries were generated with the immunoSEQ hsTCRB Kit. For the original study's pipeline: The data were analyzed with ImmunoSEQ Analyzer and ImmunoSEQ Data Assistant, and V, D and J gene assignments followed IMGT definitions. Clonality, with values ranging from 0 to 1, was calculated as one minus the normalized Shannon entropy of productive rearrangement frequencies. Only overrepresented clonotypes making up at least 0.05% of each patient's repertoire were included in the public clonotype analysis. Repertoires from 10 to 15 age-matched healthy donors in immuneACCESS were used as clonality controls. Imported from immuneACCESS, the table was reduced by TCRdb to in-frame sequences with V and J called. These copies leave out some clones; in studies compared against another copy, an unresolved V gene accounts for under half, and the cause of the remainder is not known. V, J and clone size derive from that table, while D and trimming were established from the DNA sequence. Recorded for this sample are 130,000 to 150,000 clones; over 60% of them occurred a single time. The top ten clonotypes cover about 13% of the sample.

Turning to this clone: This clone's antigen is unknown. One base away there is no much larger clone; base qualities are not given.

The sample's time point label, in plain terms: eleven to twelve months on ibrutinib. For TCR beta library preparation, around 1.9 micrograms of genomic DNA were extracted from the cryopreserved PBMCs. Longitudinal blood samples from CLL patients on ibrutinib monotherapy underwent high-throughput TCR beta sequencing. The patients took part in an open-label, single-center phase 2 trial of ibrutinib monotherapy. Here is what the overall study found, with its caveats: Public clonotypes were rare and either contracted or stayed stable during treatment, and the rise in clonality at ibrutinib response reflected the expansion of private clonotypes. Clonality rose at ibrutinib response, remained stable during sustained remission, and dropped back toward baseline at progression. Lymph node repertoires were not examined, and the timing of sampling was not matched between patients in sustained remission and those whose disease progressed. Baseline clonality was found to be higher than that of age-matched healthy donors and was strongly correlated with circulating CD8+ T-cell counts.

The origin of this receptor is a human donor with chronic lymphocytic leukemia. Sequencing was performed on PBMCs, taken after 12 months of ibrutinib treatment. Here the chain combines TRBV21-1 and TRBJ1-2; TRBD1, as called in the table, went unchecked against the DNA. TRBV21-1 is a pseudogene locus. The nucleotides are TGTGCCAGCAGCAAACTAGGGACAGGGGGGGTAGAGTACTATGGCTACACCTTC. It codes for CASSKLGTGGVEYYGYTF.